This TCR beta chain is drawn from a study of T cells after posttransplantation cyclophosphamide. Study results and limitations: Later blood repertoires were often dominated by clones from the donor CD8+ memory compartment. Tissue-infiltrating T cells from skin or gut overlapped little with blood T cells. Recipient CMV seropositivity and CMV reactivation strongly tracked TRB clonality.

Cyclophosphamide on days +3 and +4 followed busulfan-fludarabine conditioning and a marrow graft. Germline V lookup: CDR1 MNHEY, CDR2 SMNVEV (reference sequence). V lost 3 bases, J lost 9 bases, and 15 bases lay in between. The CDR3 has 14 residues. Worth noting for this clone: The antigen remains unidentified.

Only in-frame clones appear in the TCRdb table, and some are missing; sequencing was by immunoSEQ multiplex PCR. The table includes several thousand clones, around 90% detected once. This sequence joins TRBV27 and TRBJ2-1; maybe TRBD1 (5 bases). The sequencing here drew on CD4+ T cells sorted from blood, taken around 1,300 days after allogeneic stem cell transplant with posttransplant cyclophosphamide. This sequence was found in a female patient aged 50-59 years who received an allogeneic stem cell transplant from a related donor, was CMV-positive, and had no GVHD. Some of the T cells may derive from the graft donor. The CDR3 loop reads CASSFQDNRGEQFF. The CDR3 coding sequence is TGTGCCAGCAGTTTCCAGGACAATAGGGGTGAGCAGTTCTTC.